This entry lists 10 T cell receptor beta chains sequenced from one sample in a study of blood T cell repertoires in COVID-19. TCRdb's table, derived via immunoSEQ multiplex PCR, lists solely in-frame clones and lacks some. Here the sample spans 400,000 or so clones, roughly 86% being singletons. The sample taken for sequencing was PBMCs or T cells enriched from blood (not recorded which). The source of these receptors is a woman aged 40 to 50 with acute COVID-19.

The chain has TRBV30 and TRBJ1-3; the D is unclear. V was trimmed by 2 bases and J by 4 bases, leaving 15 bases between them. CDR1 and CDR2 from the germline V gene are GTSNPN and SVGIG (reference sequence). CDR3 length equals 15 residues. The CDR3 loop is CAWSPRRRGGNTIYF. The CDR3 coding sequence is TGTGCCTGGAGTCCCCGTAGGAGAGGAGGAAACACCATATATTTT.

J is TRBJ1-1 and V is TRBV6-5; D unclear. The CDR3 consists of 12 residues. The germline CDR1 and CDR2 sequences are MNHEY and SVGAGI. Trimming cost V 6 bases and J 5 bases, with 10 bases left between them. CDR3 amino acids: CASRIDGTEAFF. CDR3 nucleotides: TGTGCCAGCAGGATAGACGGGACTGAAGCTTTCTTT.

This clone was counted once. The genes are TRBV6-5 and TRBJ2-7; 8 bases align to TRBD1. The trim removed 5 bases at V and 2 bases at J, leaving 5 bases unmatched. Germline V gene sequence: CDR1 MNHEY, CDR2 SVGAGI. CDR3 length equals 14 residues. The CDR3 DNA reads as TGTGCCAGCAGTAAAAGACAGGGGACCTACGAGCAGTACTTC. Translated, it gives CASSKRQGTYEQYF.

The CDR3 here is CASSRGGSGVDTGELFF. In nucleotides, the CDR3 is TGTGCCAGCAGCCGCGGTGGTAGCGGGGTGGACACCGGGGAGCTGTTTTTT. The V call is TRBV7-8, the J call TRBJ2-2, with 8 bases lining up with TRBD2. V shed 5 bases, J shed 3 bases, and the junction held 11 bases outside the gene matches. Germline lookup yields CDR1 SGHVS and CDR2 FQNEAQ. The CDR3 covers 17 residues.

V gene TRBV20-1 combines with J gene TRBJ1-6, with D unclear. The CDR3 sequence is 10 residues long. CDR1 and CDR2 from the germline V gene are DFQATT and SNEGSKA (reference sequence). CDR3 DNA sequence: TGCAACGTCACCGGTTCACCCCTCCACTTT. Its translation: CNVTGSPLHF.

The chain recombines TRBV7-9 with TRBJ2-5, with 8 bases aligning to TRBD1. The trim removed 1 base at V and 0 bases at J, leaving 1 base unmatched. Germline V gene lookup returns CDR1 SEHNR and CDR2 FQNEAQ (reference sequence). This CDR3 is built from 15 residues. CDR3 protein: CASSLGTGYQETQYF. The DNA for the CDR3 is TGTGCCAGCAGCTTAGGGACAGGGTACCAAGAGACCCAGTACTTC.

The table lists this clone with a few counts. The chain combines TRBV10-3 with TRBJ1-2; D gene uncertain. V dropped 5 bases and J dropped 2 bases, with 9 bases sitting between them. Germline-derived CDR1 and CDR2 are ENHRY and SYGVKD. The CDR3 extends over 13 amino acids. In DNA, the CDR3 is TGTGCCATCAGTCCGGTGTCCAACTATGGCTACACCTTC. Its protein is CAISPVSNYGYTF.

The rearrangement links TRBV30 to TRBJ2-3, with D uncertain. V was shortened by 5 bases and J by 1 base, with 16 bases between the two germline ends. This CDR3 contains 15 residues. Per the germline V gene, CDR1 is GTSNPN and CDR2 is SVGIG (reference sequence). CDR3 residues: CAWARGAEGTDTQYF. The CDR3 DNA reads as TGTGCCTGGGCCAGAGGAGCTGAGGGCACAGATACGCAGTATTTT.

The genes are TRBV5-1 and TRBJ2-1, with 15 bases identical to TRBD2. Germline V gene sequence: CDR1 SGHRS, CDR2 YFSETQ. J gave up 4 bases and V 0 bases, and 5 bases lay outside the gene matches. The CDR3 sequence is 18 residues long. The chain's CDR3 is CASSLEGTSGGPYNEQFF. In nucleotides, the CDR3 is TGCGCCAGCAGCTTGGAAGGGACTAGCGGGGGGCCATACAATGAGCAGTTCTTC.

This clone showed up just a few times. V usage is TRBV5-1 and J usage is TRBJ1-2, with TRBD1 matching over 7 bases. Trimming removed 4 bases from V and 4 bases from J; junction bases left unmatched: 10. Per germline, CDR1 SGHRS and CDR2 YFSETQ. This CDR3 has 15 residues. The chain's CDR3 is CASSLWGQIPYGYTF. In nucleotides, the CDR3 is TGCGCCAGCAGCCTCTGGGGACAGATTCCCTATGGCTACACCTTC.